These T cell receptor beta chains were read from a single sample in a study of T-cell reconstitution after alpha-beta-depleted transplantation in children. Each CDR3 protein gets one entry after TCRdb re-called the PCR reads with MiXCR. The table includes a few hundred thousand distinct CDR3 sequences, approximately 41% detected once. This sample comprised PBMCs, obtained before TCRalphabeta/CD19-depleted stem cell transplant. These receptors originate from a girl aged 2 to 9 with aplastic anemia, due to receive a stem cell transplant. Each CDR3 is given with its conserved first and last residue. Each record gives: D gene, V gene, J gene, clone size, CDR3 protein, CDR3 DNA. The D gene is left open where the match is weak. Size is omitted from some rows. Given values are once, few, many or a class for expanded clones.

-,TRBV20-1,TRBJ2-7,-,CSAKDDSSYEQYF,TGCAGTGCCAAGGACGACAGCAGCTACGAGCAGTACTTC
-,TRBV29-1,TRBJ2-7,-,CSVIPAQSYYEQYF,TGCAGCGTTATTCCGGCACAGTCTTATTACGAGCAGTACTTC
TRBD2,TRBV20-1,TRBJ2-7,few,CSALGASGRGYNSYEQYF,TGCAGTGCTCTCGGCGCTAGCGGGAGGGGTTATAACTCCTACGAGCAGTACTTC
-,TRBV19,TRBJ2-5,-,CASSRFPATEYQETQYF,TGTGCCAGTAGTCGCTTCCCAGCGACGGAGTACCAAGAGACCCAGTACTTC
TRBD2,TRBV7-8,TRBJ2-4,many,CASSLPGGGKNIQYF,TGTGCCAGCAGCTTACCGGGAGGGGGCAAAAACATTCAGTACTTC
TRBD1,TRBV7-9,TRBJ1-1,many,CASSYRGLTEAFF,TGTGCCAGCAGTTACAGGGGGTTGACTGAAGCTTTCTTT
TRBD2,TRBV7-2,TRBJ2-5,-,CASSLKGLVLQETQYF,TGTGCCAGCAGCTTAAAGGGACTAGTACTCCAAGAGACCCAGTACTTC
TRBD2,TRBV6-5,TRBJ2-1,-,CASSYSGVEINRQFF,TGTGCCAGCAGTTATAGCGGGGTCGAGATCAATCGGCAGTTCTTC
-,TRBV28,TRBJ1-2,few,CASSFGGRDGYTF,TGTGCCAGCAGTTTCGGGGGCCGGGATGGCTACACCTTC
-,TRBV20-1,TRBJ2-5,many,CSAGVIQETQYF,TGCAGTGCCGGGGTAATACAAGAGACCCAGTACTTC
-,TRBV5-6,TRBJ1-5,-,CASSLFWTSNQPQHF,TGTGCCAGCAGCTTGTTTTGGACGTCGAATCAGCCCCAGCATTTT
-,TRBV10-3,TRBJ2-7,few,CAITAAQPPYEQYF,TGTGCCATCACTGCCGCGCAGCCCCCCTACGAGCAGTACTTC
-,TRBV24-1,TRBJ2-3,few,CATSGLLKQGPTSTDTQYF,TGTGCCACCAGTGGTTTACTAAAGCAGGGGCCTACTAGCACAGATACGCAGTATTTT
TRBD2,TRBV7-9,TRBJ2-1,few,CASSPRGGDGQFF,TGTGCCAGCAGCCCGCGGGGAGGGGATGGGCAGTTCTTC
-,TRBV5-6,TRBJ1-5,many,CASSLGDGYNQPQHF,TGTGCCAGCAGCTTAGGCGACGGATACAATCAGCCCCAGCATTTT
TRBD1,TRBV6-1,TRBJ2-7,many,CASTFGTEGSVLYEQYF,TGTGCCAGCACCTTCGGGACAGAGGGGTCCGTTCTCTACGAGCAGTACTTC
-,TRBV5-1,TRBJ2-7,-,CASSGGALRVYEQYF,TGCGCCAGCAGCGGGGGGGCCCTACGGGTTTACGAGCAGTACTTC
TRBD2,TRBV7-6,TRBJ2-1,-,CASSPDWTSAYNEQFF,TGTGCCAGCAGCCCCGATTGGACTAGCGCCTACAATGAGCAGTTCTTC
-,TRBV5-1,TRBJ2-3,-,CASSSESHPSTDTQYF,TGCGCCAGCAGCTCCGAGTCGCATCCTAGCACAGATACGCAGTATTTT